The entry below gives a single T cell receptor beta chain sequence along with its context. Treatment specified: over 15 received Ad26.COV2.S at low or high dose, single or two shots; several received placebo; per-sample allocation not given. The study sampled participants on day 63 after the first vaccine or placebo injection. Profiling relied on immunoSEQ multiplex PCR, and the TCRdb table lists in-frame clones only, not all of them. This table has hundreds of thousands of clones, 70% to 90% appearing once. These data belong to a study of Ad26.COV2.S vaccination and SARS-CoV-2 variants. The CDR3 totals 18 residues.

The chain carries TRBV12-2 and TRBJ2-2; TRBD2 was called by the table and not checked on the DNA. TRBV12-2 is flagged as a pseudogene. This clonotype was obtained from a person aged 18-60 years who received the Ad26.COV2.S COVID-19 vaccine or a placebo. The sample consisted of peripheral blood, taken in a trial of Ad26.COV2.S vaccine versus placebo. In DNA form, the CDR3 reads TGTGCAAGTCGCTTAGGACAACTAGCGGGGGGTTTGGCCGGGGAGCTGTTTTTT. Amino acid sequence: CASRLGQLAGGLAGELFF.